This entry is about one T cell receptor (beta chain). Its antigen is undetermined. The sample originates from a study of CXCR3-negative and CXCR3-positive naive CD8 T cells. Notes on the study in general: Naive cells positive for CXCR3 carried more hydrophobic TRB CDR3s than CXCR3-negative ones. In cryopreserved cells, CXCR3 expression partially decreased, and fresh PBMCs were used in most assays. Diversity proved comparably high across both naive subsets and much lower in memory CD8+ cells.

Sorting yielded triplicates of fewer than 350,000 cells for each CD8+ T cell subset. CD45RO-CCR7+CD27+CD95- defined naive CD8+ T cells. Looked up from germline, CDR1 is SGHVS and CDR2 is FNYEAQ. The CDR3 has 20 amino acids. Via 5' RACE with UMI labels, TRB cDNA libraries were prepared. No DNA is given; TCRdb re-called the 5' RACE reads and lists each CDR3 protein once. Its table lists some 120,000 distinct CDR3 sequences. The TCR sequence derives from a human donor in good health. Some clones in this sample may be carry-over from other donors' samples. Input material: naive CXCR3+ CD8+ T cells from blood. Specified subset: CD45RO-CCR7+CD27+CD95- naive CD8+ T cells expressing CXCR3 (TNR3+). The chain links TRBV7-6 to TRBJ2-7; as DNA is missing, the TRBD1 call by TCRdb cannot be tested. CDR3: CASSESSGKSQDYHPYEQYF.